These 14 T cell receptor beta chains were sequenced from one sample in a study of T-cell reconstitution after alpha-beta-depleted transplantation in children. As it was prepared, the TCRbeta library received unique molecular identifiers. TCRdb re-called the PCR reads with MiXCR, one entry per CDR3 protein. The sample shows more than 85,000 distinct CDR3 sequences, about 9.3% of them seen only once. The sample here was PBMCs from the stem cell graft donor, taken from the stem cell graft. The receptors stem from a human donor who donated a stem cell graft to a child with acute lymphoblastic leukemia.

As for this clonotype: This sequence may be a read error, since a much larger clone differs from it by one base. The chain is built from TRBV3-1 and TRBJ1-3; the D gene is possibly TRBD1 (5 bases). Germline V gene data show CDR1 as LGHDT and CDR2 as YNNKEL (reference sequence). The CDR3 totals 14 residues. CDR3 sequence: CASSQDWGGNTLYF. The CDR3 bases are TGTGCCAGCAGCCAAGATTGGGGGGGAAACACCCTATATTTT.

This clonotype was observed many times. V usage is TRBV5-1 and J usage is TRBJ2-3; D is perhaps TRBD2 (5 bases). V shed 0 bases and J shed 0 bases, with 11 bases lying between them. CDR3 length equals 16 residues. The germline V gene has CDR1 SGHRS and CDR2 YFSETQ. CDR3 sequence (DNA): TGCGCCAGCAGCTTGGTAGAGGGTTCTAGCACAGATACGCAGTATTTT. It specifies CASSLVEGSSTDTQYF. Full variable domain (outside the CDR3, taken from reference TRBV5-1 and TRBJ2-3): KAGVTQTPRYLIKTRGQQVTLSCSPISGHRSVSWYQQTPGQGLQFLFEYFSETQRNKGNFPGRFSGRQFSNSRSEMNVSTLELGDSALYLCASSLVEGSSTDTQYFGPGTRLTVL.

Ten or more counts support this clonotype. The J gene is TRBJ1-2, the V gene TRBV5-1, with D unresolved. Trimming pared 6 bases from V and 2 bases from J, leaving 8 bases between. The CDR3 is 12 residues long. From germline, CDR1 is SGHRS and CDR2 YFSETQ. The CDR3: CASKDLNYGYTF. The CDR3 DNA reads as TGCGCCAGCAAGGACCTCAACTATGGCTACACCTTC.

This clonotype appeared a single time. The chain is built from TRBV11-2 and TRBJ2-3, with 7 bases lining up with TRBD1. The ends lost 3 bases at V and 6 bases at J; junction bases unmatched: 3. Germline V gene data show CDR1 as SGHAT and CDR2 as FQNNGV. This CDR3 contains 13 residues. The CDR3: CASSLVRGDTQYF. The CDR3 DNA reads as TGTGCCAGCAGCTTGGTCAGGGGGGATACGCAGTATTTT.

In this sample, this clonotype turned up many times. The chain uses TRBV28 and TRBJ2-1; 15 positions agree with TRBD2. The V gene end was trimmed by 7 bases and the J gene end by 9 bases; junction bases not matched to a gene: 10. The CDR3 is 16 amino acids. CDR1 is MDHEN, CDR2 SYDVKM, per germline. This CDR3 is CASTIPGLAGGVEQFF. The CDR3 bases are TGTGCCAGCACAATTCCGGGACTAGCGGGAGGTGTTGAGCAGTTCTTC.

This clonotype was counted at least ten times. The junction does not match germline at one end; this may be a read error. The J gene is TRBJ2-7, the V gene TRBV6-1; TRBD1 aligns across 10 bases. The CDR3 loop spans 13 amino acids. CDR1 and CDR2 (germline): MNHNS, SASEGT. The CDR3: CASSGAGTGAVNF. CDR3 bases: TGTGCCAGCAGTGGCGCCGGGACAGGGGCGGTTAACTTC.

This clonotype appeared many times. This chain links TRBV28 with TRBJ2-5; D may be TRBD1 (6 bases). The CDR3 has 16 residues. Trimming removed 2 bases from V and 5 bases from J, with 18 bases in between. Germline CDR1 is MDHEN and CDR2 is SYDVKM. The CDR3 loop reads CASSLPRGGVAETQYF. CDR3 nucleotide sequence: TGTGCCAGCAGTTTACCTCGAGGGGGTGTTGCGGAGACCCAGTACTTC.

This clonotype was recorded many times. The V call is TRBV12-3 or TRBV12-4, the J call TRBJ1-2; D remains ambiguous. This CDR3 is built from 9 residues. V dropped 5 bases and J dropped 8 bases, with 3 bases sitting between them. The CDR3 is CASSRGYTF. The CDR3 DNA reads TGTGCCAGCAGTCGCGGCTACACCTTC.

This clonotype was observed many times. The J gene is TRBJ2-7, the V gene TRBV14; D possibly corresponds to TRBD1 (6 bases). Germline CDR1 SGHDN, CDR2 FVKESK. This CDR3 has 11 residues. Trimming took 0 bases from V and 9 from J, leaving 6 bases between them. Here the CDR3 DNA reads TGTGCCAGCAGCCAAGACAGGGGGCAGTACTTC. Its translation: CASSQDRGQYF. Looking up the rest from reference TRBV14 and TRBJ2-7 gives the full variable domain: EAGVTQFPSHSVIEKGQTVTLRCDPISGHDNLYWYRRVMGKEIKFLLHFVKESKQDESGMPNNRFLAERTGGTYSTLKVQPAELEDSGVYFCASSQDRGQYFGPGTRLTVT.

Many counts were recorded for this clonotype. The chain combines TRBV5-1 with TRBJ2-5; 10 nucleotides align to TRBD2. The germline V gene encodes CDR1 SGHRS and CDR2 YFSETQ. V shed 0 bases and J 2 bases; nucleotides not matched to a gene: 10. The CDR3 spans 18 residues. CDR3 region: CASSLEGPGLAIQETQYF. As DNA, the CDR3 is TGCGCCAGCAGCTTGGAGGGTCCGGGACTAGCGATTCAAGAGACCCAGTACTTC. The variable domain in full, completed from reference TRBV5-1 and TRBJ2-5, reads KAGVTQTPRYLIKTRGQQVTLSCSPISGHRSVSWYQQTPGQGLQFLFEYFSETQRNKGNFPGRFSGRQFSNSRSEMNVSTLELGDSALYLCASSLEGPGLAIQETQYFGPGTRLLVL.

This clonotype came up many times. The rearrangement links TRBV7-9 to TRBJ1-6; maybe TRBD1 (5 bases). The CDR3 spans 17 residues. Trimming took off 5 bases at V and 3 bases at J, with 17 bases between the two ends. Germline lookup yields CDR1 SEHNR and CDR2 FQNEAQ (reference sequence). The CDR3 nucleotides are TGTGCCAGCAGCGAGGGGTCCGGGGTGGACTATAATTCACCCCTCCACTTT. It specifies CASSEGSGVDYNSPLHF.

This chain uses TRBV18 with TRBJ1-5; 7 bases line up with TRBD1. V dropped 5 bases and J dropped 5; count of bases not matched to a gene: 6. The CDR3 is made up of 14 amino acids. Looked up from germline, CDR1 is KGHSH and CDR2 is LQKENI. CDR3 sequence: CASSEYRGYQPQHF. CDR3 nucleotides: TGTGCCAGCTCAGAATACAGGGGCTATCAGCCCCAGCATTTT.

With respect to this clonotype: A much larger clone sits a single nucleotide away, making a read error possible. The J gene is TRBJ2-3, the V gene TRBV7-2; D perhaps matches TRBD2 (6 bases). CDR1 and CDR2 (germline): SGHTA, FQGNSA. The CDR3 spans 15 residues. CDR3 DNA: TGTGCCAGCAGCTTACGGGGGTATCGCACAGCTACGCAGTATTTT. Protein: CASSLRGYRTATQYF. The full variable domain, its missing parts supplied by reference TRBV7-2 and TRBJ2-3, is GAGVSQSPSNKVTEKGKDVELRCDPISGHTALYWYRQSLGQGLEFLIYFQGNSAPDKSGLPSDRFSAERTGGSVSTLTIQRTQQEDSAVYLCASSLRGYRTATQYFGPGTRLTVL.

This clonotype has a count of ten or more. The genes are TRBV10-3 and TRBJ1-1; a possible D gene is TRBD1 (6 bases). CDR1 ENHRY and CDR2 SYGVKD come from the germline V gene. This CDR3 contains 15 residues. V gave up 3 bases and J gave up 1 base, with 12 bases separating them. CDR3 bases: TGTGCCATCAGTGACCGCCGGGACACGAACACTGAAGCTTTCTTT. It codes for CAISDRRDTNTEAFF.